This TCR beta chain comes out of a study of blood T cell repertoires in COVID-19. Cohorts were assigned according to the clinical history that participants reported. The CDR3 runs 15 residues. Germline V lookup: CDR1 LNHNV, CDR2 YYDKDF (reference sequence). The V and J ends lost 0 bases and 5 bases respectively, with 11 bases between them. Original methodology: Reference gene primer amplification gave estimated nucleated cell counts. Libraries were prepared by immunoSEQ multiplex PCR; TCRdb keeps only in-frame clonotypes and omits some of them. The D gene and trimming were derived from the DNA, and the V and J assignments and clone size from that table. Of a few hundred thousand clones listed, about 90% are singletons. This clone has just a few counts.

The sequenced material came from PBMCs or T cells enriched from blood (not recorded which). The sequence was collected from a woman aged 25 to 39 who had recovered from COVID-19. The chain combines TRBV15 with TRBJ1-5; D unclear. CDR3 bases: TGTGCCACCAGCAGAGATAGAGGGATCCATCAGCCCCAGCATTTT. It specifies CATSRDRGIHQPQHF.